This T cell receptor (beta chain) was identified during a study of blood T cell repertoires in COVID-19. In the study overall: PBMCs, B-cell-depleted T cells, or T cells were the source of the cDNA or gDNA that made up the material.

Per the study methods: From reference gene primer amplification, estimates of nucleated cell counts were derived. Produced via immunoSEQ multiplex PCR; TCRdb's table is partial and in-frame only. V and J calls and clone size are as listed in that table; D and trimming were resolved from the DNA. The table records under 200,000 clones, 88% of them present only once. This clone has a single count. Trimming cost V 0 bases and J 8 bases; bases outside gene matches: 3. The CDR3 totals 14 residues. Germline V CDR1 and CDR2: MRHNA, SNTAGT. The rearrangement uses TRBV6-4 and TRBJ2-1; TRBD2 agrees at 8 bases. Sequenced material: peripheral blood. This clonotype was obtained from a young man with active or convalescent COVID-19. CDR3 sequence: CASSDSAGEDEQFF. CDR3 nucleotides: TGTGCCAGCAGTGACTCAGCGGGAGAGGATGAGCAGTTCTTC.